This T cell receptor beta chain was sequenced in a study of CD8+ T cells in alopecia areata. RNA extraction was followed by reverse transcription into cDNA, which acted as the sequencing template. Here immunoSEQ multiplex PCR was the method, and the copy in TCRdb shows in-frame clones only, minus some. The sample records 90,000 to 100,000 clones, more than 55% being singletons. As to treatment: oral pan-JAK inhibitor, 5-10 mg twice daily. The CDR3 extends over 15 amino acids. J was trimmed by 2 bases and V by 4 bases; bases with no gene match: 8. Germline V gene sequence: CDR1 SQVTM, CDR2 ANQGSEA. The clonotype was recovered from a human donor with alopecia areata. Sample: CD8+ T cells sorted from blood, taken at week 4, from a patient treated with tofacitinib. This sequence joins TRBV29-1 and TRBJ2-7, with TRBD2 matching over 10 bases. CDR3 amino acids: CSVVGSSGGPYEQYF. CDR3 sequence (DNA): TGCAGCGTTGTGGGATCTAGCGGGGGACCCTACGAGCAGTACTTC.